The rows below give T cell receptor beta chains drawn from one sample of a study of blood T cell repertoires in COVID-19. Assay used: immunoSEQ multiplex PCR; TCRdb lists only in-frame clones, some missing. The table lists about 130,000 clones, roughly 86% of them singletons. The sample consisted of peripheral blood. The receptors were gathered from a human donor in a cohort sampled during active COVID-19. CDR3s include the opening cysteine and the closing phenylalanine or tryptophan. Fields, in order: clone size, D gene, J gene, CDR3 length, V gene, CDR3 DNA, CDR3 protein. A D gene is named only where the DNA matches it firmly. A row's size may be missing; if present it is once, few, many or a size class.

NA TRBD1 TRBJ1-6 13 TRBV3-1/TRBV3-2 TGTGCCAGCGCGACAGGGACATATTCACCCCTCCACTTT CASATGTYSPLHF
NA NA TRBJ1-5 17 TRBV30 TGTGCCTGGAGTGTATTTTCCCCCCAGGGTTTCAATCAGCCCCAGCATTTT CAWSVFSPQGFNQPQHF
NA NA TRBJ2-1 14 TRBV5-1 TGCGCCAGCAGCTTGTCACTAGCCAGGTATGAGCAGTTCTTC CASSLSLARYEQFF
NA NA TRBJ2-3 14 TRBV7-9 TGTGCCAGCATCCAGGGACATCCACAAGATACGCAGTATTTT CASIQGHPQDTQYF
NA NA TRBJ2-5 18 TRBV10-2 TGCGCCAGCAGTGAGCCCCACAGGGCCGATGTCAACCAAGAGACCCAGTACTTC CASSEPHRADVNQETQYF
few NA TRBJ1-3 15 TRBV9 TGTGCCAGCAGCGTTGACGTAGCTCCTGGAAACACCATATATTTT CASSVDVAPGNTIYF
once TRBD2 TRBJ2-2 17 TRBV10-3 TGTGCCACGAGGGGACTAGCGGGGGGGCATTCCACCGGGGAGCTGTTTTTT CATRGLAGGHSTGELFF
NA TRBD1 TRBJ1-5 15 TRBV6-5 TGTGCCAGCAGTTCCGTGACAGGGTCACCCCAGCCCCAGCATTTT CASSSVTGSPQPQHF
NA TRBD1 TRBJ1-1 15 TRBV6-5 TGTGCCAGCAGTTCCCAGGGACAGATGAACACTGAAGCTTTCTTT CASSSQGQMNTEAFF
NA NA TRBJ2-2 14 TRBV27 TGTGCCAGCGGAGCCGGGACACATATCGGGGAGCTGTTTTTT CASGAGTHIGELFF
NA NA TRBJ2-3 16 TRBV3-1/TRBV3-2 TGTGCCAGCAGCCGGCGGGGAATGATGAGCACAGATACGCAGTATTTT CASSRRGMMSTDTQYF
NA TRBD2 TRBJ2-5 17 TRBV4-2 TGTGCCAGCAGCCAAGATCTCGGTAGCGGGGGTCAGGGGACCCAGTACTTC CASSQDLGSGGQGTQYF
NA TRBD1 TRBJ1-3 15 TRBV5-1 TGCGCCAGCAGCCCAAGCGGACAGGAGGGAAACACCATATATTTT CASSPSGQEGNTIYF
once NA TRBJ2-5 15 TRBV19 TGTGCCAGTAGTTTCGCGGCGGGGCGTACGGAGACCCAGTACTTC CASSFAAGRTETQYF
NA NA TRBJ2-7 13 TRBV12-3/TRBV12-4 TGTGCCAGCAGTTCCGCCGGGTCAGCCGAGCAGTACTTC CASSSAGSAEQYF
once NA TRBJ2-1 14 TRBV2 TGTGCCAGCAGGAAAGATATCGGGGGAGGTGAGCAGTTCTTC CASRKDIGGGEQFF
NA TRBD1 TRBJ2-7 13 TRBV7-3 TGTGCCAGCAGCTCGGGACAGCAAGGAGAGCAGTACTTC CASSSGQQGEQYF
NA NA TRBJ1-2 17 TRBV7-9 TGTGCCAGCAGCAAACAACAACAGGGATTAAACAACTATGGCTACACCTTC CASSKQQQGLNNYGYTF
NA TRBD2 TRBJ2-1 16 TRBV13 TGTGCCAGCAGCCCCTTAGCGGGGGGCGGGTACAATGAGCAGTTCTTC CASSPLAGGGYNEQFF
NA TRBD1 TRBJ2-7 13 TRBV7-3 TGTGCCAGCAGCTTGGACAGGGATGGCGAGCAGTACTTC CASSLDRDGEQYF
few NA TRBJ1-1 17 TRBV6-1 TGTGCCAGCAGTGGGAACTACGGGGGGCGGATGAACACTGAAGCTTTCTTT CASSGNYGGRMNTEAFF
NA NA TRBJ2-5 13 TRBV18 TGTGCCAGCTCACCGCGGGACAGAGAGACCCAGTACTTC CASSPRDRETQYF
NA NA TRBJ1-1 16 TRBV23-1 TGCGCCAGCAGTCAATCTTCGAATCTAAGGAACACTGAAGCTTTCTTT CASSQSSNLRNTEAFF
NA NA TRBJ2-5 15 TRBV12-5 TGTGCTAGTGGTTTGGTCAGGGACTACCAAGAGACCCAGTACTTC CASGLVRDYQETQYF
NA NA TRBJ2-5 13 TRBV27 TGTGCCAGCAGTACACGCCCGCAGGAGACCCAGTACTTC CASSTRPQETQYF
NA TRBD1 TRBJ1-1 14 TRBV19 TGTGCCAGTAGACGCAGGGGGCGAAGCACTGAAGCTTTCTTT CASRRRGRSTEAFF
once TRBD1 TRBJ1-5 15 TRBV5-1 TGCGCCAGCAGCTTACAGGGGGCGAGCAATCAGCCCCAGCATTTT CASSLQGASNQPQHF